This is a list of T cell receptor beta chains from one sample in a study of cytomegalovirus exposure and HLA in healthy donors. Profiling relied on immunoSEQ multiplex PCR, and the TCRdb table lists in-frame clones only, not all of them. Of roughly 160,000 clones listed, around four fifths are singletons. Sequenced sample: PBMCs. These receptor sequences come from a man aged 45 to 65 in good health and CMV-seropositive. Each CDR3 is given with its conserved first and last residue.

>TRBV19|14
CASSTQVDSETQYF
>TRBV7-9|15
CASSTTTSGGAEQYF
>TRBV7-3|13
CASSSTGRYGYTF
>TRBV7-2|14
CASSPRGGNQPQHF
>TRBV30|17
CARVQPRGRIGTGELFF
>TRBV5-4|15
CASSGSGGTFYEQYF
>TRBV7-9|16
CSSSRPGTSGANEQFF
>TRBV6-5|16
CASSYSMTGSNYGYTF
>TRBV5-4|14
CASSPGTGAYEQYF
>TRBV28|15
CASCQGAAGANVLTF
>TRBV7-2|14
CASSPGTGVYEQYF
>TRBV30|13
CAWNRDGTDTQYF
>TRBV30|13
CAWSLSTSNEQFF
>TRBV4-2|15
CASSREAGGPNEQYF